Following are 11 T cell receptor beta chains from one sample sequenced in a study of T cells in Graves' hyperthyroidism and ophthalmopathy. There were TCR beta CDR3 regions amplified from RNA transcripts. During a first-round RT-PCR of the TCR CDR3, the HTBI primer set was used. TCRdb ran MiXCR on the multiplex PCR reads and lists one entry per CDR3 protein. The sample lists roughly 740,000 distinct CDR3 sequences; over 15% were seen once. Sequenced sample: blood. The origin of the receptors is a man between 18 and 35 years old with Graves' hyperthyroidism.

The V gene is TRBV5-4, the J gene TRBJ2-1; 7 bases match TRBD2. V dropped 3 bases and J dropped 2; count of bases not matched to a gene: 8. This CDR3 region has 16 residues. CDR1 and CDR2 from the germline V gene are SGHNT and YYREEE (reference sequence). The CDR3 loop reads CASSSGGSGPYNEQFF. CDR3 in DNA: TGTGCCAGCAGCTCGGGGGGTAGCGGGCCCTACAATGAGCAGTTCTTC.

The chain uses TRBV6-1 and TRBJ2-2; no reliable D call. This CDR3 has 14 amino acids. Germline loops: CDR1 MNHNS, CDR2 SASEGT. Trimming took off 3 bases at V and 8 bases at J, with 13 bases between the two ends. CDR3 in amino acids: CASSDPLKRGELFF. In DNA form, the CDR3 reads TGTGCCAGCAGTGACCCGCTCAAAAGAGGGGAGCTGTTTTTT.

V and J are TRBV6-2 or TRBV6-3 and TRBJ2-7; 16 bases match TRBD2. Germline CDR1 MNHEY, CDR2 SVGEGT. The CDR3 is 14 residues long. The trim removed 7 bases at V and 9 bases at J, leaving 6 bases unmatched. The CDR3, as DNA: TGTGCCAGCACCGGGACTAGCGGGAGGGTAGGGCAGTACTTC. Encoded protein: CASTGTSGRVGQYF.

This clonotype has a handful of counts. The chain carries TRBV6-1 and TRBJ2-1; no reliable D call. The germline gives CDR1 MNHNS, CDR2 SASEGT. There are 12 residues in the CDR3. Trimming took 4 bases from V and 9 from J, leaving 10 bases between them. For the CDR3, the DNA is TGTGCCAGCAGTGGGCAGATCGGTGAGCAGTTCTTC. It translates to CASSGQIGEQFF.

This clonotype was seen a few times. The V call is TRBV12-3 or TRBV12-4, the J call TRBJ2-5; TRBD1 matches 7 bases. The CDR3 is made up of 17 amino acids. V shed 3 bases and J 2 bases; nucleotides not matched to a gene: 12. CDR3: CASSFKGAQPLQETQYF. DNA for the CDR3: TGTGCCAGCAGTTTTAAGGGGGCCCAACCACTACAAGAGACCCAGTACTTC.

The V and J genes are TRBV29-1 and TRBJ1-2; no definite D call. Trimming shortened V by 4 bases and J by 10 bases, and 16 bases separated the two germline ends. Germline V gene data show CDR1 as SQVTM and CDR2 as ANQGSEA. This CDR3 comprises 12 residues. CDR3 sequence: CSVARVLGDYTF. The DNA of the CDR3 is TGCAGCGTTGCCCGAGTCTTGGGCGACTACACCTTC. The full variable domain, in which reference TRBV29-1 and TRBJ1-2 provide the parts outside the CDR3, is SAVISQKPSRDICQRGTSLTIQCQVDSQVTMMFWYRQQPGQSLTLIATANQGSEATYESGFVIDKFPISRPNLTFSTLTVSNMSPEDSSIYLCSVARVLGDYTFGSGTRLTVV.

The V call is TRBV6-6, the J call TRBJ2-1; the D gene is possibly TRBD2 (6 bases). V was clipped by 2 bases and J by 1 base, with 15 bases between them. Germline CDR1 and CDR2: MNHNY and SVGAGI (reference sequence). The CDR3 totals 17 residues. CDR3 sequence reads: CASSYRGSRGSYNEQFF. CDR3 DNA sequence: TGTGCCAGCAGTTACCGGGGGTCCCGGGGGTCCTACAATGAGCAGTTCTTC.

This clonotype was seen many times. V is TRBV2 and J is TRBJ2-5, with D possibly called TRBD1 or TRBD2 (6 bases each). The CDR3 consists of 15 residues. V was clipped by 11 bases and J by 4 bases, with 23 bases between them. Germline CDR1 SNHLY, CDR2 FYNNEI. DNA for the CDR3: TGTGCCGGCCGGAGGGGGAGATTGATAGGAGAGACCCAGTACTTC. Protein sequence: CAGRRGRLIGETQYF.

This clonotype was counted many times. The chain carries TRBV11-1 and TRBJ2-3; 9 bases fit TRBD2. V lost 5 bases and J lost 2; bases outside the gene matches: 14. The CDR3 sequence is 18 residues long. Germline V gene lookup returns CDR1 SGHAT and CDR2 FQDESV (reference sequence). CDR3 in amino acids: CASSPGYRLAGLTDTQYF. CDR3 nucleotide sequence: TGTGCCAGCAGCCCAGGGTATCGGCTAGCGGGACTCACAGATACGCAGTATTTT.

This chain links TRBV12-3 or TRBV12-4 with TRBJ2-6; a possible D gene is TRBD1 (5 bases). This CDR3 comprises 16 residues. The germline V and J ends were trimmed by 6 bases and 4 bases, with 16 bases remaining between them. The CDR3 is CASRRGLGSGANVLTF. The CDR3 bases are TGTGCCAGCAGAAGGGGCTTAGGGTCCGGGGCCAACGTCCTGACTTTC.

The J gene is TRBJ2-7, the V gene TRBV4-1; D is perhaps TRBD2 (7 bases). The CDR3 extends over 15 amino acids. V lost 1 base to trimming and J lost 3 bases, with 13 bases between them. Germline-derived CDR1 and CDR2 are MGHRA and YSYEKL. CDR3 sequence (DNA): TGCGCCAGCAGCCAAGGACGGGGGGCTCGCTACGAGCAGTACTTC. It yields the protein CASSQGRGARYEQYF.